These T cell receptor beta chains were read from a single sample in a study of blood T cells in healthy people across ages. TCRdb passed the 5' RACE reads through MiXCR, listing each CDR3 protein once. This table has hundreds of thousands of distinct CDR3 sequences, under 65% appearing once. Sequences were obtained from blood. All receptors derive from a woman of 80 years or more in good health. Each CDR3 is given with its conserved first and last residue. The D gene is left open where the match is weak. Some rows mark clone size as missing; the rest say once, few, many or name a class of expanded clone.

v_gene	abundance	d_gene	j_gene	CDR3aa	CDR3nt
TRBV6-6	few	NA	TRBJ1-2	CASSLQGPGGVGSYTF	TGTGCCAGCAGCCTACAGGGACCCGGGGGCGTTGGCAGCTACACCTTC
TRBV20-1	few	NA	TRBJ2-1	CSARSSHSNEQFF	TGCAGTGCTAGATCGTCCCACAGCAATGAGCAGTTCTTC
TRBV3-1	NA	NA	TRBJ1-2	CASSPPAGQDGYTF	TGTGCCAGCAGCCCACCGGCGGGTCAAGATGGCTACACCTTC
TRBV21-1	many	NA	TRBJ2-1	CASSKLPAGGYEQFF	TGTGCCAGCAGCAAACTCCCAGCGGGAGGGTATGAGCAGTTCTTC
TRBV18	NA	NA	TRBJ2-5	CASSPRETETQYF	TGTGCCAGCTCACCCCGGGAGACAGAGACCCAGTACTTC
TRBV20-1	NA	TRBD1	TRBJ2-7	CSARRDRAPQTSYNEQYF	TGCAGTGCTAGACGGGACAGGGCCCCTCAGACCTCCTACAATGAGCAGTACTTC
TRBV12-3/TRBV12-4	NA	TRBD2	TRBJ2-3	CASSRASGGFTDTQYF	TGTGCCAGTTCGAGGGCTAGCGGGGGGTTCACAGATACGCAGTATTTT
TRBV28	NA	TRBD1	TRBJ2-1	CASSTTGQGGYNEQFF	TGTGCCAGCAGTACAACTGGACAGGGGGGCTACAATGAGCAGTTCTTC
TRBV5-1	few	NA	TRBJ1-1	CASRKEETEAFF	TGCGCCAGCAGAAAAGAAGAAACTGAAGCTTTCTTT
TRBV27	few	NA	TRBJ2-5	CASSAVGRETQYF	TGTGCCAGCAGTGCCGTGGGCCGGGAGACCCAGTACTTC
TRBV4-1	NA	NA	TRBJ1-1	CASSQEGRVVNTEAFF	TGCGCCAGCAGCCAAGAGGGCAGGGTGGTGAACACTGAAGCTTTCTTT
TRBV7-2	once	NA	TRBJ1-2	CASSQNLQGSSGYTF	TGTGCCAGCAGCCAAAACCTACAGGGATCCAGTGGCTACACCTTC
TRBV6-6	NA	TRBD1	TRBJ2-7	CASTNKATGSSYEQYF	TGTGCCAGCACCAACAAAGCGACAGGGAGCTCCTACGAGCAGTACTTC
TRBV28	NA	TRBD2	TRBJ2-2	CASLTPAGAGELFF	TGTGCCAGCTTAACCCCGGCGGGGGCCGGGGAGCTGTTTTTT
TRBV18	many	TRBD2	TRBJ2-1	CASSPPGLAYNEQFF	TGCGCCAGCAGCCCCCCCGGACTAGCGTACAATGAGCAGTTCTTC
TRBV20-1	NA	NA	TRBJ1-1	CSARGPSRAFF	TGCAGTGCTAGAGGGCCTTCGCGGGCTTTCTTT